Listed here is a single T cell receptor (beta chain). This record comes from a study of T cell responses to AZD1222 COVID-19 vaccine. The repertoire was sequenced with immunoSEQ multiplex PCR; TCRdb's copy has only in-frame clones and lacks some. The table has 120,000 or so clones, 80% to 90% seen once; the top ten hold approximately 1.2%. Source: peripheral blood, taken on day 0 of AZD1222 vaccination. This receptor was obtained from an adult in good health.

Here the CDR3 reads CASSYPGKTLHF. The CDR3 DNA is TGTGCCAGCAGTTACCCCGGGAAGACCCTCCACTTT. The chain recombines TRBV6-2 or TRBV6-3 with TRBJ1-6; D not resolved. The CDR3 runs to 12 residues. Germline V lookup: CDR1 MNHEY, CDR2 SVGEGT. Between the trimmed V and J ends, which lost 2 bases and 14 bases, there was a span of 10 bases.